The T cell receptor (beta chain) described here comes from a study of T cell responses to AZD1222 COVID-19 vaccine. For this clone: Antigen: not known.

Only in-frame clones appear in the TCRdb table, and some are missing; sequencing was by immunoSEQ multiplex PCR. The sample shows about 150,000 clones, under 95% of them seen only once. V dropped 0 bases and J dropped 7 bases, with 13 bases sitting between them. The CDR3 sequence is 15 residues long. CDR1 SGHRS and CDR2 YFSETQ come from the germline V gene. General study results and limits: Unmutated regions of variants are reportedly targeted by nearly half of spike-specific TCRs. Only a handful of AZD1222 recipients tested seropositive at baseline. White British people made up most donors, females outnumbered males, and clonal diversity was possibly underestimated.

The rearrangement uses TRBV5-1 and TRBJ1-4; D may be TRBD1 (5 bases). This receptor was taken from an adult in good health. The sequencing used peripheral blood, collected on day 0 of AZD1222 vaccination. The chain's CDR3 is CASSLGTSEAEKLFF. Here the CDR3 DNA reads TGCGCCAGCAGCTTGGGGACAAGTGAGGCTGAAAAACTGTTTTTT. Full variable domain (remainder filled in from reference TRBV5-1 and TRBJ1-4): KAGVTQTPRYLIKTRGQQVTLSCSPISGHRSVSWYQQTPGQGLQFLFEYFSETQRNKGNFPGRFSGRQFSNSRSEMNVSTLELGDSALYLCASSLGTSEAEKLFFGSGTQLSVL.